This entry is about one TCR beta chain. The target antigen is unknown. Relative to the germline gene, one junction end is altered; a read error may explain this. These data belong to a study of cytomegalovirus exposure and HLA in healthy donors. Findings of the study overall: What TCR beta sequences reportedly achieved was accurate prediction of HLA-A and HLA-B alleles in most subjects. A missense DCLRE1C variant was associated with V- and J-gene trimming of TCR beta chains in a later analysis, and an independent cohort replicated the association.

CDR1 SEHNR and CDR2 FQNEAQ come from the germline V gene (reference sequence). The CDR3 has 14 residues. The PCR ran on 60 Vbeta and 13 Jbeta primers. Clones were read by immunoSEQ multiplex PCR, and TCRdb kept only the in-frame ones, dropping some. This sample has over 85,000 clones, with approximately 80% found just once. The receptor comes from a woman aged 60-70 years in good health and CMV-seropositive. Sequencing was done on a sample of PBMCs. The V and J genes are TRBV7-9 and TRBJ2-3; the D gene is possibly TRBD2 (7 bases). The CDR3 loop is CSSSFGGATDTQYF. The CDR3 region has the DNA TGTTCCAGCAGCTTTGGGGGGGCTACAGATACGCAGTATTTT.